This entry lists 27 T cell receptor beta chains sequenced from one sample in a study of blood T cell repertoires in COVID-19. Generated by immunoSEQ multiplex PCR, the TCRdb table keeps only in-frame clones and is missing some. The data contain roughly 270,000 clones, 70% to 90% of them singletons. The sequenced sample consisted of peripheral blood. The receptors originated from a man aged 50-59 years with active or convalescent COVID-19.

The chain carries TRBV29-1 and TRBJ2-7; TRBD2 matches at 7 bases. V gave up 4 bases and J gave up 3 bases; unmatched junction bases: 6. CDR1 SQVTM and CDR2 ANQGSEA come from the germline V gene. The CDR3 is 13 amino acids. This CDR3 is CSVASGESYEQYF. In DNA, the CDR3 is TGCAGCGTTGCTAGCGGAGAGAGCTACGAGCAGTACTTC.

V and J are TRBV5-4 and TRBJ2-2; D is uncertain. CDR1 and CDR2 from the germline V gene are SGHNT and YYREEE (reference sequence). With 0 bases removed from V and 3 bases from J, the gap between germline ends came to 6 bases. This CDR3 has 14 residues. CDR3 protein: CASSLEQDTGELFF. The CDR3 DNA follows: TGTGCCAGCAGCTTGGAGCAGGACACCGGGGAGCTGTTTTTT. Full variable domain (missing parts from reference TRBV5-4 and TRBJ2-2): ETGVTQSPTHLIKTRGQQVTLRCSSQSGHNTVSWYQQALGQGPQFIFQYYREEENGRGNFPPRFSGLQFPNYSSELNVNALELDDSALYLCASSLEQDTGELFFGEGSRLTVL.

The chain uses TRBV7-3 and TRBJ2-6; D is unresolved. The V and J ends lost 5 bases and 0 bases respectively, with 11 bases between them. The CDR3 sequence is 16 residues long. Germline values: CDR1 SGHTA, CDR2 FQGTGA. The CDR3, as DNA: TGTGCCAGCAGCCTAGGTCCGAACTCTGGGGCCAACGTCCTGACTTTC. Protein sequence: CASSLGPNSGANVLTF.

V usage is TRBV24-1 and J usage is TRBJ1-3, with D perhaps TRBD1 (6 bases). Germline CDR1 is KGHDR and CDR2 is SFDVKD. This CDR3 is 14 amino acids long. Trimming stripped 10 bases from V and 2 bases from J, with 14 bases between. This chain's CDR3 is CATRKGVPGNTIYF. As DNA, the CDR3 is TGTGCCACGCGGAAGGGGGTTCCTGGAAACACCATATATTTT.

Comment on this clone: Distinct nucleotide sequences in the sample also encode this CDR3. The chain combines TRBV20-1 with TRBJ1-1, with D hard to call. V was pared by 6 bases and J by 4 bases, with 6 bases between. Germline CDR1 is DFQATT and CDR2 is SNEGSKA (reference sequence). The CDR3 has 10 residues. The CDR3, as DNA: TGCAGTGCCCTGCGCACTGAAGCTTTCTTT. This sequence encodes CSALRTEAFF.

This clone was counted a single time. The chain joins TRBV6-1 to TRBJ1-1; D unresolved. This CDR3 is 15 amino acids long. Germline CDR1 reads MNHNS; CDR2 reads SASEGT. The V gene lost 2 bases and the J gene lost 5 bases, with 15 bases spanning the gap. The CDR3 is CASSERGAGGTEAFF. The CDR3 DNA sequence: TGTGCCAGCAGTGAACGGGGTGCGGGAGGTACTGAAGCTTTCTTT.

This sequence joins TRBV28 and TRBJ2-6, with TRBD1 matching 12 bases. V lost 5 bases and J lost 2; bases outside the gene matches: 7. CDR1 and CDR2 from the germline V gene are MDHEN and SYDVKM. This CDR3 is 18 amino acids long. DNA of the CDR3: TGTGCCAGCAGTCCCTCGGGACAGGGGGCGGCTGGGGCCAACGTCCTGACTTTC. Amino acid sequence: CASSPSGQGAAGANVLTF.

The chain has TRBV14 and TRBJ2-7, with 7 bases lining up with TRBD1. V lost 4 bases and J lost 1; bases outside the gene matches: 7. The CDR3 covers 15 residues. CDR1 SGHDN and CDR2 FVKESK come from the germline V gene. The CDR3: CASSPRTGPSYEQYF. Here the CDR3 DNA reads TGTGCCAGCAGCCCCAGGACAGGACCGTCCTACGAGCAGTACTTC.

The chain recombines TRBV5-1 with TRBJ1-2; 7 bases are shared with TRBD1. This CDR3 has 13 amino acids. The germline V gene has CDR1 SGHRS and CDR2 YFSETQ. With 3 bases clipped from V and 6 bases from J, the junction kept 5 bases outside the gene matches. CDR3 coding DNA: TGCGCCAGCAGCTATCAGGGGGATCATGGCTACACCTTC. This gives the protein CASSYQGDHGYTF.

The gene calls are TRBV15 and TRBJ2-2, with 10 positions matching TRBD2. CDR3 length: 14 residues. Germline V gives CDR1 LNHNV, CDR2 YYDKDF (reference sequence). After removal of 8 bases from V and 7 bases from J, the junction contained 7 bases not matched to a gene. For the CDR3, the DNA is TGTGCCACCGGTTTAGCGGGAGGCATCGGGGAGCTGTTTTTT. It is translated as CATGLAGGIGELFF.

The CDR3 DNA follows: TGTGCCAGCAGTTTACTCGGGAGGGCCACTGATACGCAGTATTTT. This sequence encodes CASSLLGRATDTQYF. The gene calls are TRBV27 and TRBJ2-3, with 8 bases fitting TRBD2. Trimming removed 2 bases from V and 6 bases from J; junction bases left unmatched: 7. The CDR3 consists of 15 residues. The germline CDR1 and CDR2 sequences are MNHEY and SMNVEV (reference sequence).

In this sample, this clone turned up a few times. The rearrangement uses TRBV28 and TRBJ1-5, with no clear D. This CDR3 spans 13 amino acids. Germline CDR1 reads MDHEN; CDR2 reads SYDVKM. V was pared by 2 bases and J by 4 bases, with 6 bases between. CDR3 sequence reads: CASSLTENQPQHF. The CDR3 DNA is TGTGCCAGCAGTTTAACAGAGAATCAGCCCCAGCATTTT.

The chain employs TRBV28 and TRBJ2-3, with TRBD1 as a possible D gene (6 bases). CDR1 MDHEN and CDR2 SYDVKM come from the germline V gene. Trimming removed 8 bases at V and 2 bases at J, with 11 bases between. The CDR3 covers 13 residues. CDR3 in DNA: TGTGCCAGCCTTGGGACACACACAGATACGCAGTATTTT. As protein: CASLGTHTDTQYF.

The chain uses TRBV7-8 and TRBJ2-1, with 10 bases identical to TRBD2. V was clipped by 0 bases and J by 14 bases; unmatched bases: 10. The germline V gene has CDR1 SGHVS and CDR2 FQNEAQ. The CDR3 totals 15 residues. In DNA, the CDR3 is TGTGCCAGCAGCTTAGCAGCGGGAGGGCTCAGGGTGGAGTTCTTC. Amino acids: CASSLAAGGLRVEFF.

The rearrangement links TRBV28 to TRBJ1-5; TRBD1 matches 7 bases. V trimming: 6 bases; J trimming: 4 bases; junction bases outside the gene matches: 9. CDR1 and CDR2 (germline): MDHEN, SYDVKM. This CDR3 is 15 amino acids long. The DNA of the CDR3 is TGTGCCAGCAGATCTCCAGGGGGGTGGAATCAGCCCCAGCATTTT. This sequence encodes CASRSPGGWNQPQHF.

V and J are TRBV5-1 and TRBJ2-2; 12 bases map to TRBD2. The CDR3 contains 17 residues. Germline loops: CDR1 SGHRS, CDR2 YFSETQ. The J segment lost 5 bases and the V segment lost 2 bases, leaving 7 bases of the junction unmatched. The CDR3 here is CASSFKLAGGGTGELFF. DNA of the CDR3: TGCGCCAGCAGCTTCAAACTAGCGGGAGGAGGGACCGGGGAGCTGTTTTTT.

Of note for this clone: Other nucleotide sequences in the sample specify the same CDR3. V gene TRBV5-1 combines with J gene TRBJ1-3; D is undetermined. The germline V gene has CDR1 SGHRS and CDR2 YFSETQ. Trimming cost V 0 bases and J 0 bases, with 7 bases left between them. The CDR3 length is 15 residues. Here the CDR3 DNA reads TGCGCCAGCAGCTTGGATGGGAGCTCTGGAAACACCATATATTTT. This codes for CASSLDGSSGNTIYF.

The gene calls are TRBV5-6 and TRBJ1-1; D remains unclear. Between the trimmed V and J ends, which lost 0 bases and 3 bases, there was a span of 9 bases. The CDR3 contains 14 residues. Germline CDR1 is SGHDT and CDR2 is YYEEEE. The CDR3 region is CASSLGAKHTEAFF. The CDR3 nucleotides read TGTGCCAGCAGCTTGGGAGCCAAACACACTGAAGCTTTCTTT.

CDR3 bases: TGTGCCAGCAGCTTACTAGCGGGAATAGGAGATACGCAGTATTTT. This sequence encodes CASSLLAGIGDTQYF. The rearrangement uses TRBV7-9 and TRBJ2-3; 9 nucleotides agree with TRBD2. CDR3 length: 15 residues. V dropped 2 bases and J dropped 5; count of bases not matched to a gene: 5. Germline V gene data show CDR1 as SEHNR and CDR2 as FQNEAQ (reference sequence).

V gene TRBV19 combines with J gene TRBJ1-5, with D maybe TRBD1 (5 bases). Per germline, CDR1 LNHDA and CDR2 SQIVND (reference sequence). This CDR3 contains 17 residues. Trimming stripped 5 bases from V and 0 bases from J, with 17 bases between. The CDR3, as DNA: TGTGCCAGTAGTGCCTTGGGCGGGGCTTTTAGCAATCAGCCCCAGCATTTT. Translated: CASSALGGAFSNQPQHF.

The chain joins TRBV10-1 to TRBJ2-5; a weak D match, TRBD2 (6 bases). This CDR3 is built from 14 residues. Trimming stripped 3 bases from V and 9 bases from J, with 17 bases between. The germline V gene encodes CDR1 WNHNN and CDR2 SYGVQD (reference sequence). Written as DNA, the CDR3 is TGCGCCAGCAGTGACTCTTATACCGGGACTCCCCAGTACTTC. This encodes CASSDSYTGTPQYF.

This sequence joins TRBV9 and TRBJ2-2; the D is unclear. The V end was cut by 3 bases, the J end by 5 bases, with 17 bases between. This CDR3 spans 16 amino acids. Germline loops: CDR1 SGDLS, CDR2 YYNGEE. CDR3 nucleotides: TGTGCCAGCAGCGCCGGCAGTGAGATCGGGACCGGGGAGCTGTTTTTT. It translates to CASSAGSEIGTGELFF.

This chain connects TRBV7-3 to TRBJ1-1; D call uncertain. Germline V lookup: CDR1 SGHTA, CDR2 FQGTGA. Trimming left V 1 base short and J 2 bases short, with 5 bases between. This CDR3 is built from 13 residues. This chain's CDR3 is CASSLNRNTEAFF. The CDR3 DNA follows: TGTGCCAGCAGCTTAAACAGAAACACTGAAGCTTTCTTT.

The chain joins TRBV29-1 to TRBJ2-7; 8 positions agree with TRBD1. V was pared by 4 bases and J by 3 bases, with 5 bases of the junction left unmatched. The CDR3 is 13 amino acids. CDR1 is SQVTM and CDR2 is ANQGSEA in the germline V gene. The CDR3 region has the DNA TGCAGCGTTGGTCCAGGGGGCCTCTACGAGCAGTACTTC. Translating gives CSVGPGGLYEQYF.

The genes are TRBV3-1 (or the pseudogene TRBV3-2) and TRBJ2-1, with TRBD2 matching 14 bases. J gave up 0 bases and V 8 bases, and 12 bases lay outside the gene matches. The CDR3 loop spans 19 amino acids. The germline CDR1 and CDR2 sequences are LGHDT and YNNKEL (reference sequence). CDR3 in amino acids: CASVRPTSGRVSSYNEQFF. CDR3 DNA: TGTGCCAGCGTCCGCCCGACTAGCGGGAGGGTGAGCTCCTACAATGAGCAGTTCTTC.

This chain joins TRBV4-2 and TRBJ1-5, with D unclear. The CDR3 extends over 14 amino acids. The V end lost 4 bases, the J end lost 4 bases, and 11 bases lay between the germline ends. Germline lookup yields CDR1 LGHNA and CDR2 YNFKEQ. CDR3 loop: CASSPRILNQPQHF. The CDR3 DNA is TGTGCCAGCAGCCCGAGGATCTTGAATCAGCCCCAGCATTTT.

The V and J genes are TRBV7-8 and TRBJ2-7; 12 bases are a match to TRBD2. V trimming: 0 bases; J trimming: 4 bases; junction bases outside the gene matches: 10. Germline values: CDR1 SGHVS, CDR2 FQNEAQ. The CDR3 extends over 18 amino acids. This chain's CDR3 is CASSLAEGLAGGLYEQYF. The CDR3 nucleotides are TGTGCCAGCAGCTTAGCGGAGGGTCTAGCGGGAGGGCTTTACGAGCAGTACTTC. Complete variable domain (other parts from reference TRBV7-8 and TRBJ2-7): GAGVSQSPRYKVAKRGQDVALRCDPISGHVSLFWYQQALGQGPEFLTYFQNEAQLDKSGLPSDRFFAERPEGSVSTLKIQRTQQEDSAVYLCASSLAEGLAGGLYEQYFGPGTRLTVT.